These 9 T cell receptor beta chains originate from one sample sequenced in a study of blood T cell repertoires in COVID-19. TCRdb's table, derived via immunoSEQ multiplex PCR, lists solely in-frame clones and lacks some. The data contain fewer than 200,000 clones, around nine tenths of them singletons. Specimen: peripheral blood. The receptors were gathered from a woman between 65 and 79 years old with COVID-19, enrolled during active disease.

The chain combines TRBV6-2 or TRBV6-3 with TRBJ1-2; no reliable D call. The CDR3 length is 14 residues. Germline CDR1 is MNHEY and CDR2 is SVGEGT. Trimming took off 3 bases at V and 4 bases at J, with 12 bases between the two ends. This chain's CDR3 is CASSYPVAGYGYTF. The CDR3 DNA sequence: TGTGCCAGCAGTTATCCGGTGGCAGGCTATGGCTACACCTTC.

The V call is TRBV10-3, the J call TRBJ1-5; 9 bases are a match to TRBD1. V trimming: 11 bases; J trimming: 5 bases; junction bases outside the gene matches: 13. Germline loops: CDR1 ENHRY, CDR2 SYGVKD. This CDR3 is 15 amino acids long. In DNA form, the CDR3 reads TGTGCCGTCGGACCGGGACAGGGAGAGGATCAGCCCCAGCATTTT. Translating it yields CAVGPGQGEDQPQHF.

The chain has TRBV7-8 and TRBJ1-2; 8 bases map to TRBD1. The V gene end was trimmed by 5 bases and the J gene end by 8 bases; junction bases not matched to a gene: 13. The CDR3 runs to 15 residues. The germline V gene has CDR1 SGHVS and CDR2 FQNEAQ. The CDR3 region is CASSLRTGYSAGYTF. CDR3 coding DNA: TGTGCCAGCAGCCTAAGGACAGGGTATTCGGCAGGCTACACCTTC.

DNA for the CDR3: TGTGCCACTCAGGACAGGACCGGGGAGCTGTTTTTT. Translating gives CATQDRTGELFF. The chain links TRBV11-3 to TRBJ2-2; 7 bases align to TRBD1. This CDR3 comprises 12 residues. V lost 10 bases and J lost 5; bases outside the gene matches: 4. From germline, CDR1 is SGHNT and CDR2 YENEEA.

The chain recombines TRBV6-4 with TRBJ2-2; 8 bases are shared with TRBD2. There are 14 residues in the CDR3. Germline assignment: CDR1 MRHNA and CDR2 SNTAGT. With 8 bases clipped from V and 3 bases from J, the junction kept 5 bases outside the gene matches. CDR3 loop: CASRASGYTGELFF. CDR3 sequence (DNA): TGTGCCAGCCGCGCTAGCGGGTACACCGGGGAGCTGTTTTTT.

This clone was counted a single time. The V gene is TRBV7-9, the J gene TRBJ2-3; TRBD2 is a possible D gene (7 bases). The germline V and J ends were trimmed by 3 bases and 0 bases, with 16 bases remaining between them. The CDR3 contains 17 residues. Germline loops: CDR1 SEHNR, CDR2 FQNEAQ (reference sequence). The CDR3 region is CASSFAGEGTSTDTQYF. CDR3 DNA: TGTGCCAGCAGCTTTGCAGGGGAGGGAACTAGCACAGATACGCAGTATTTT.

This clone was observed a few times. Additional DNA sequences in this sample encode the identical CDR3. This rearrangement joins TRBV11-3 to TRBJ2-1; D unresolved. In germline, CDR1 is SGHNT, CDR2 YENEEA. The CDR3 is 14 amino acids. Trimming left V 1 base short and J 3 bases short, with 7 bases between. The DNA of the CDR3 is TGTGCCAGCAGCTTAGTAACGGTCTACAATGAGCAGTTCTTC. Its protein is CASSLVTVYNEQFF.

The chain employs TRBV5-1 and TRBJ1-1; no clear D. This CDR3 comprises 13 residues. Trimming cost V 0 bases and J 8 bases, with 11 bases left between them. CDR1 is SGHRS and CDR2 is YFSETQ in the germline V gene. The CDR3 region is CASSLGQTPEAFF. The CDR3 DNA is TGCGCCAGCAGCTTGGGGCAGACTCCCGAAGCTTTCTTT.

The chain recombines TRBV28 with TRBJ2-5, with 7 bases fitting TRBD1. From germline, CDR1 is MDHEN and CDR2 SYDVKM. J lost 2 bases, V lost 6 bases, and 0 bases had no gene match. This CDR3 is built from 12 residues. CDR3 coding DNA: TGTGCCAGCAGCAGGGGGCAAGAGACCCAGTACTTC. Translating gives CASSRGQETQYF.